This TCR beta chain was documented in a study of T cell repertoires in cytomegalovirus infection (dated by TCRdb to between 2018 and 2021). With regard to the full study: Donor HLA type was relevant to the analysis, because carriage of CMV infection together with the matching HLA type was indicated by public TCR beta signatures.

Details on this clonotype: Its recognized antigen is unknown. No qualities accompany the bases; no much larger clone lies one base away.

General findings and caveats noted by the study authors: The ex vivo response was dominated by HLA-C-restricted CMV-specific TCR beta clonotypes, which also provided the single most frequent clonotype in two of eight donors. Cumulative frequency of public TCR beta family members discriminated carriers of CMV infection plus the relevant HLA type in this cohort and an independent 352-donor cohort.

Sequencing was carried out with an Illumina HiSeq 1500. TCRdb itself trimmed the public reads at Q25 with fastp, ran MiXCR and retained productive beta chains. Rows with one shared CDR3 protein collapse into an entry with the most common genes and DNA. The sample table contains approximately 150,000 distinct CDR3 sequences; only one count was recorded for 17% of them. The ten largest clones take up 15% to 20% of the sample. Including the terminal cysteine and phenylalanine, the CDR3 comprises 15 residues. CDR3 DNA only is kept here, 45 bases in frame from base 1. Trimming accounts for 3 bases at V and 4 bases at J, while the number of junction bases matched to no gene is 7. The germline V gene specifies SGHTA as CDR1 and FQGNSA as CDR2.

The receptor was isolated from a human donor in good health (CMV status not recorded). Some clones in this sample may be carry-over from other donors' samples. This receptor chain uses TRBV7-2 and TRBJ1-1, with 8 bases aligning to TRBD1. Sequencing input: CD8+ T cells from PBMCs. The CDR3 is CASSLKDRGLTEAFF. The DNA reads TGTGCCAGCAGCTTGAAAGACAGGGGACTCACTGAAGCTTTCTTT.